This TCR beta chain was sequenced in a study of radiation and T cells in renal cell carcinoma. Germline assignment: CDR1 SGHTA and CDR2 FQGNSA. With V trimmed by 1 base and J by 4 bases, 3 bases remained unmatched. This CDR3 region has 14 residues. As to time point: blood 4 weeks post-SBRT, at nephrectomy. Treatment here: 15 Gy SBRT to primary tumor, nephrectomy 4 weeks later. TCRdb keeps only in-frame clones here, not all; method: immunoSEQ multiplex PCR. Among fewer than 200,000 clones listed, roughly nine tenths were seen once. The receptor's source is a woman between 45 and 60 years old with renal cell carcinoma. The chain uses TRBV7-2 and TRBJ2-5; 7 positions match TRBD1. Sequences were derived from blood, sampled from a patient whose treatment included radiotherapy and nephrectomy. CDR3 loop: CASSLEAGGETQYF. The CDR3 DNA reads TGTGCCAGCAGCTTAGAGGCAGGGGGAGAGACCCAGTACTTC.